This T cell receptor (beta chain) stems from a study of cytomegalovirus exposure and HLA in healthy donors. V was clipped by 3 bases and J by 2 bases, with 13 bases between them. CDR3 length: 15 residues. Germline CDR1 reads LNHDA; CDR2 reads SQIVND (reference sequence). It was with 60 Vbeta and 13 Jbeta primers that the PCR ran. Produced via immunoSEQ multiplex PCR; TCRdb's table is partial and in-frame only. The sample includes tens of thousands of clones, about 75% seen only once; the top ten take roughly 2.2%. This receptor was obtained from a man aged 35 to 55 in good health and CMV-seronegative. The rearrangement joins TRBV19 to TRBJ2-5, with D maybe TRBD1 (5 bases). The sequenced sample consisted of PBMCs. As DNA, the CDR3 is TGTGCCAGTAGTATCCGCGGTCAGGGACAAGAGACCCAGTACTTC. Translation: CASSIRGQGQETQYF.